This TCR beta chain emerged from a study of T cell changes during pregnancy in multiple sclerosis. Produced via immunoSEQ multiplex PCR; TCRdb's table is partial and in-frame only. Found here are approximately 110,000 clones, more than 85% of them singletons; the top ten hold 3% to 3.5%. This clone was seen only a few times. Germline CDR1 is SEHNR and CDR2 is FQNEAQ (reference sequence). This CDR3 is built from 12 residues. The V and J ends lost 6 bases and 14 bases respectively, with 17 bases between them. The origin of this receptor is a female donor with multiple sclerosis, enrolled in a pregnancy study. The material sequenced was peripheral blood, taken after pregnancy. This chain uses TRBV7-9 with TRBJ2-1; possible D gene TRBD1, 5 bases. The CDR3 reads CASRSTGVEEFF. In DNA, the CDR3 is TGTGCCAGCAGATCCACAGGAGTCGAGGAGTTCTTC.